This T cell receptor beta chain was captured by sequencing in a study of a mutant IDH1 vaccine in newly diagnosed glioma. Study-wide context: Previous treatment comprised radiotherapy, temozolomide, or both, mostly both.

As for this clone: Its cognate antigen is unknown.

Sequencing was performed with immunoSEQ multiplex PCR; in TCRdb, only in-frame clones are kept and a portion is missing. The sample lists 43,000 or so clones; roughly 92% were seen once. Germline V gene lookup returns CDR1 SGHRS and CDR2 YFSETQ. Trimming took 2 bases from V and 4 from J; bases not matched to a gene: 11. The CDR3 runs 16 residues. The sample's time point: week 35, safety follow-up. What each vaccine dose contained was 300 ug of mutant IDH1 20-mer peptide, accompanied by topical imiquimod. The sample in question was PBMCs, obtained from a glioma patient whose treatment included an IDH1 peptide vaccine. This TCR was sampled from a man aged 45 to 65 with glioma. The genes are TRBV5-1 and TRBJ2-7; 8 bases fit TRBD1. This CDR3 is CASSFVPGDRGYEQYF. CDR3 in DNA: TGCGCCAGCAGCTTCGTCCCCGGCGACAGGGGTTACGAGCAGTACTTC.